Listed below are T cell receptor beta chains from one sample, sequenced in a study of PD-L1 blockade in urothelial cancer. Here immunoSEQ multiplex PCR was the method, and the copy in TCRdb shows in-frame clones only, minus some. The sample has approximately 47,000 clones, 82% seen once. The material sequenced was PBMCs, taken around atezolizumab (anti-PD-L1) treatment. The receptors derive from a man over 45 with urothelial cancer. CDR3s include the opening cysteine and the closing phenylalanine or tryptophan.

TRBV4-2	CASSQVGGGLLTDTQYF
TRBV9	CASSVEGDYGYTF
TRBV4-1	CASSQEVIGGGRYNEQFF
TRBV5-4	CASSADRVSPLHF
TRBV18	CASSPRTDPTGELFF
TRBV6-1	CASSEGLLGTGELFF
TRBV5-5	CASSSSEGHQPQHF
TRBV18	CASLRTSGSLATQYF
TRBV13	CASSLAKLAGGRETQYF
TRBV10-1	CASSDTGLAANEQFF
TRBV11-2	CASSPSFVRASSPWEQYF
TRBV19	CASSGPGQGRRETQYF
TRBV29-1	CSVRQGGATDTQYF
TRBV9	CASSYRSSGGTDTQYF
TRBV28	CASRPARGRDGYTF
TRBV18	CASSPSGGSSDNQPQHF
TRBV6-5	CASSYSIGEETQYF
TRBV7-9	CASTSPRGPNYGYTF
TRBV2	CATKMQGQYNEQFF
TRBV19	CASSTDINTEAFF
TRBV5-1	CASSPGTGFSSNQPQHF
TRBV7-2	CASSLGVGSTSYEQYF
TRBV2	CASRVDSMNTEAFF
TRBV19	CASLTGYPGGYTF